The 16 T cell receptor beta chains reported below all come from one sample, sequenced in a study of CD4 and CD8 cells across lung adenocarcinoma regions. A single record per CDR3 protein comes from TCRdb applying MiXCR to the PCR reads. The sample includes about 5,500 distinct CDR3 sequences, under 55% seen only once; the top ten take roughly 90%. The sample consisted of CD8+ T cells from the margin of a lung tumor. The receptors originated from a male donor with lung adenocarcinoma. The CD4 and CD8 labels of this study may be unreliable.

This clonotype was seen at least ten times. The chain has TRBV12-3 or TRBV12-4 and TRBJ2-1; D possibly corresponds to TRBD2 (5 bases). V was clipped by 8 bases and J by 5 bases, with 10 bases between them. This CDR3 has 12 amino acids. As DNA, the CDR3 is TGTGCCAGCTCTTCCGGGAACAATGAGCAGTTCTTC. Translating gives CASSSGNNEQFF.

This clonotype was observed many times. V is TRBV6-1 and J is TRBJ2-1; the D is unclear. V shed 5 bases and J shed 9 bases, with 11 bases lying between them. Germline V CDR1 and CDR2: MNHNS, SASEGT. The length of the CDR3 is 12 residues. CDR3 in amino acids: CASSSTLGEQFF. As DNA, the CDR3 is TGTGCCAGCAGTAGTACCCTGGGTGAGCAGTTCTTC.

CDR3 DNA sequence: TGTGCCATCGACATCCAGGCTGTGGGCAAAGATACGCAGTATTTT. Encoded protein: CAIDIQAVGKDTQYF. The V and J genes are TRBV6-1 and TRBJ2-3; D is uncertain. Germline assignment: CDR1 MNHNS and CDR2 SASEGT. The length of the CDR3 is 15 residues. V lost 10 bases to trimming and J lost 5 bases, with 22 bases between them.

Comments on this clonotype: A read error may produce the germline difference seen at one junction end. The CDR3 spells CASGGGGGGDTETQYF. CDR3 coding DNA: TGCGCCAGCGGGGGGGGTGGGGGGGGTGACACAGAGACCCAGTACTTT. The rearrangement joins TRBV10-1 to TRBJ2-5, with 7 positions matching TRBD2. Germline CDR1 is WNHNN and CDR2 is SYGVQD (reference sequence). The CDR3 loop spans 16 amino acids.

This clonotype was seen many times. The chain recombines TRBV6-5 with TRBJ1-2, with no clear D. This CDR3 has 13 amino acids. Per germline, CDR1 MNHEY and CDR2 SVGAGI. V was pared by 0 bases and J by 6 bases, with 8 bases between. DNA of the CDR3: TGTGCCAGCAGTTACTCGTCTTGGGATGGCTACACCTTC. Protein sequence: CASSYSSWDGYTF.

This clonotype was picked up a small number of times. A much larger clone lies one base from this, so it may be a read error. The CDR3 spells CASSFGQDEQYF. In nucleotides, the CDR3 is TGTGCCAGCAGCTTCGGACAGGATGAGCAGTACTTC. V gene TRBV11-3 combines with J gene TRBJ2-4, with TRBD1 matching 7 bases. The V gene's germline CDR1 is SGHNT and CDR2 YENEEA. J gave up 13 bases and V 3 bases, and 6 bases lay outside the gene matches. CDR3 length equals 12 residues.

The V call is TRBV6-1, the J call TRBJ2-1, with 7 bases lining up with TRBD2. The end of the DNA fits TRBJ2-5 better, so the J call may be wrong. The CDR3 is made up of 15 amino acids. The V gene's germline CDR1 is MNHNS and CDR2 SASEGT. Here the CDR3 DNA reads TGTGCCAGCAGTGAAAGCGGGATGGCGGGAGAGACCCAGTACTTC. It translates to CASSESGMAGETQYF.

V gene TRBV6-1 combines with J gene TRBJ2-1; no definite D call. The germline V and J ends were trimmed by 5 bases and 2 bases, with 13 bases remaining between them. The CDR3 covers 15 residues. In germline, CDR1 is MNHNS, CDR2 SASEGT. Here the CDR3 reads CASSRSAPPYNEQFF. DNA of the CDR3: TGTGCCAGCAGTAGGAGCGCCCCGCCCTACAATGAGCAGTTCTTC.

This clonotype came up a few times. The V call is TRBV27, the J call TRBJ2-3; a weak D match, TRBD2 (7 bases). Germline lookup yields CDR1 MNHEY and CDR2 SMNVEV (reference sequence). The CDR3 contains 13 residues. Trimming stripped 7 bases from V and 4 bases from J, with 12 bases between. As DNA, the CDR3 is TGTGCCAGCAAGGGAGGGGGTGCAGATACGCAGTATTTT. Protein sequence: CASKGGGADTQYF.

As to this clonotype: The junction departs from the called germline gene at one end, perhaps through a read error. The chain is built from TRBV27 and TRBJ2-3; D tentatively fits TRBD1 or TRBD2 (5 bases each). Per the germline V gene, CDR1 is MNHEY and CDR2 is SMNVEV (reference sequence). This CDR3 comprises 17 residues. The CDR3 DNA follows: TGTGCCAGCAGTGTGGAGTCCGGGACCCGGGGCACAGATACCCAGTATTTC. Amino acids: CASSVESGTRGTDTQYF.

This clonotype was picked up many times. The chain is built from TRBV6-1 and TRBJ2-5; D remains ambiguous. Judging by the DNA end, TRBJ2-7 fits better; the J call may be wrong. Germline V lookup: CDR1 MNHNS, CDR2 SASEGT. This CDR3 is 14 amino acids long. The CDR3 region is CASSEGSTAYEQYF. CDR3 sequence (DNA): TGTGCCAGCAGTGAGGGCAGCACGGCCTACGAGCAGTACTTC.

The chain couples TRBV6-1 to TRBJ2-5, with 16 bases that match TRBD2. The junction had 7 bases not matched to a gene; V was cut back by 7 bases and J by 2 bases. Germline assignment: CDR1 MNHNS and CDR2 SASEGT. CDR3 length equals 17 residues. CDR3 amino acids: CASTPGLAGGRQETQYF. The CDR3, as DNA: TGTGCCAGCACCCCGGGACTAGCGGGAGGGAGGCAAGAGACCCAGTACTTC.

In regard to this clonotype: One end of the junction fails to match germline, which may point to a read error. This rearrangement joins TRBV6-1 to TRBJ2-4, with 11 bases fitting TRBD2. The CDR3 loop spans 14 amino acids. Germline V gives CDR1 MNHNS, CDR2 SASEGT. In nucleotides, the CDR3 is TGTGCCAGCAGCGTAGCGGGGGGGAATGACATCCAGTACTTC. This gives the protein CASSVAGGNDIQYF.

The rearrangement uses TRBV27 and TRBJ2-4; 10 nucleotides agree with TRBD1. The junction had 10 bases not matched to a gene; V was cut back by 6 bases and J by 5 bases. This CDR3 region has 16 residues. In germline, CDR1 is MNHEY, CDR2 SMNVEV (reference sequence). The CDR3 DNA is TGTGCCAGCAGCAGAGGCCACGGGACAGGGGAAAACATTCAGTACTTC. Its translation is CASSRGHGTGENIQYF.

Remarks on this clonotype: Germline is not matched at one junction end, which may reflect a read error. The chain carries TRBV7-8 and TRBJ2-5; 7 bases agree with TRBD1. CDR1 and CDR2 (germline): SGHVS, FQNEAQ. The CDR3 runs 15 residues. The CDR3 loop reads CARGLGGGGQETQYF. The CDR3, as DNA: TGTGCCAGGGGCTTAGGGGGCGGCGGCCAAGAGACCCAGTATTTC.

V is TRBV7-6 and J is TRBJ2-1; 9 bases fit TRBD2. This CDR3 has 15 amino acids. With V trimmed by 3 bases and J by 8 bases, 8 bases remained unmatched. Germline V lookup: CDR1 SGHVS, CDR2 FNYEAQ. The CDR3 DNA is TGTGCCAGCAGCTTGGGGCGGGGGGGAATGGATGAGCAGTTCTTC. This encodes CASSLGRGGMDEQFF.